This is a list of T cell receptor beta chains from one sample in a study of OX40 agonist ivuxolimab in advanced cancers. Sequencing used immunoSEQ multiplex PCR; TCRdb keeps in-frame clones, though not all of them. The table shows about 99,000 clones, with roughly 95% occurring only once. The source was CD4+ or CD8+ T cells sorted from blood, collected in a trial of the OX40 agonist ivuxolimab. Receptor source: an adult with an advanced solid tumor such as melanoma, head and neck, liver or kidney cancer. Each CDR3 is given without its conserved first and last residue.

len | j_gene | v_gene | CDR3aa
15 | TRBJ2-3 | TRBV11-2 | ASSLGFRTLSTDTQY
12 | TRBJ1-1 | TRBV5-1 | ASSPTGIDTEAF
12 | TRBJ1-2 | TRBV6-5 | ASSTGTGVYGYT
12 | TRBJ2-5 | TRBV6-4 | ASSRGPGGETQY
12 | TRBJ2-7 | TRBV18 | ASSPGTGGVEQY
9 | TRBJ2-1 | TRBV29-1 | SVLGPSEQF
12 | TRBJ2-5 | TRBV28 | ASSLLATLREQY
12 | TRBJ1-5 | TRBV21-1 | ASIPDRRHQPQH
12 | TRBJ2-7 | TRBV28 | ASSHRISSYEQY
15 | TRBJ2-3 | TRBV11-2 | ASSLEAAGVGTDTQY
13 | TRBJ2-3 | TRBV11-2 | ASSPAGRITDTQY
12 | TRBJ2-7 | TRBV6-6 | ASSYRQGWYEQY
13 | TRBJ2-5 | TRBV5-6 | ASSDLAGDQETQY